This entry lists 7 T cell receptor beta chains sequenced from one sample in a study of response to subunit inactivated influenza vaccine. One entry per CDR3 protein results from TCRdb running MiXCR on the RT-PCR reads. Of 750,000 to 850,000 distinct CDR3 sequences in the sample, 15% to 20% were seen once. The input for sequencing was PBMCs from blood, taken around 5 days after vaccination. All receptors come from a man aged 50 to 60 who received an inactivated influenza vaccine.

This clonotype was picked up a small number of times. The CDR3 sequence is CSARDMGGGAMSDTQYF. CDR3 DNA: TGCAGTGCTAGAGATATGGGCGGGGGGGCTATGTCAGATACGCAGTATTTT. The genes are TRBV20-1 and TRBJ2-3; TRBD2 aligns across 9 bases. Trimming took 0 bases from V and 4 from J; bases not matched to a gene: 11. The CDR3 sequence is 17 residues long. Germline assignment: CDR1 DFQATT and CDR2 SNEGSKA (reference sequence).

This clonotype was observed at least ten times. The J gene is TRBJ2-2, the V gene TRBV12-3 or TRBV12-4; unclear D gene. The ends were cut back, 5 bases at V and 4 bases at J, with 5 bases in the middle. This CDR3 has 12 residues. The CDR3 reads CASSLTTGELFF. In DNA, the CDR3 is TGTGCCAGCAGTCTTACCACCGGGGAGCTGTTTTTT.

This clonotype appeared many times. For the CDR3, the DNA is TGCAGTGCTCGGTCCGGGACTACCTTTTACAATGAGCAGTTCTTC. This codes for CSARSGTTFYNEQFF. V and J are TRBV20-1 and TRBJ2-1, with TRBD2 identical over 7 bases. Germline CDR1 is DFQATT and CDR2 is SNEGSKA (reference sequence). Trimming removed 5 bases from V and 4 bases from J; junction bases left unmatched: 11. The CDR3 is made up of 15 amino acids.

The CDR3 here is CASRAGGPSLNTGELFF. CDR3 coding DNA: TGTGCCAGTAGAGCGGGAGGGCCAAGCCTGAACACCGGGGAGCTGTTTTTT. This chain links TRBV11-2 with TRBJ2-2, with 10 bases that match TRBD2. Germline V CDR1 and CDR2: SGHAT, FQNNGV. V lost 9 bases, J lost 1 base, and 11 bases stayed unmatched. This CDR3 has 17 amino acids.

The chain carries TRBV20-1 and TRBJ2-7; 10 bases match TRBD2. The V segment lost 5 bases and the J segment 4 bases; nucleotides outside the gene matches: 11. This CDR3 comprises 15 residues. The germline gives CDR1 DFQATT, CDR2 SNEGSKA (reference sequence). The CDR3 loop is CSARGASGSMYEQYF. Here the CDR3 DNA reads TGCAGTGCTCGAGGGGCTAGCGGGAGTATGTACGAGCAGTACTTC.

This clonotype was observed at least ten times. This rearrangement joins TRBV29-1 to TRBJ2-3; D unresolved. This CDR3 contains 10 residues. The V end was cut by 7 bases, the J end by 9 bases, with 11 bases between. The germline V gene encodes CDR1 SQVTM and CDR2 ANQGSEA. Here the CDR3 DNA reads TGCAGCGCGTTCGGTAGGACGCAGTATTTT. Translating gives CSAFGRTQYF.

This clonotype has at least ten counts. The chain recombines TRBV20-1 with TRBJ1-1; D remains unclear. The V gene's germline CDR1 is DFQATT and CDR2 SNEGSKA (reference sequence). The CDR3 has 14 residues. V shed 0 bases and J shed 0 bases, with 8 bases lying between them. CDR3 DNA sequence: TGCAGTGCTAGAGAGGGAGGGATGAACACTGAAGCTTTCTTT. Translating it yields CSAREGGMNTEAFF.